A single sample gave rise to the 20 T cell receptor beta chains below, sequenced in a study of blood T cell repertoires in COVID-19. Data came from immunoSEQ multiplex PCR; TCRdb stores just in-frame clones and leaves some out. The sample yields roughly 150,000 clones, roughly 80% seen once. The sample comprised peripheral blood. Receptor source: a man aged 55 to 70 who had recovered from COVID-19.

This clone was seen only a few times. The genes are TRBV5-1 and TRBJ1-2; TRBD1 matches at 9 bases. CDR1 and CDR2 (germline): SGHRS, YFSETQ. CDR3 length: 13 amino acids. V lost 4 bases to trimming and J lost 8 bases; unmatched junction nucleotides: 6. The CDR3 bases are TGCGCCAGCAGCCAGGACAGGGGCGGGGGCTACACCTTC. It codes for CASSQDRGGGYTF.

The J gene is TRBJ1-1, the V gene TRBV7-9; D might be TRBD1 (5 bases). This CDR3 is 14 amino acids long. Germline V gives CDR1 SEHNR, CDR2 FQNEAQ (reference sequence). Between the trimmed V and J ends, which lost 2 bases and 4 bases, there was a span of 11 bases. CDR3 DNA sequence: TGTGCCAGCAGCTTATCCTGGGGCGGCACTGAAGCTTTCTTT. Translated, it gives CASSLSWGGTEAFF.

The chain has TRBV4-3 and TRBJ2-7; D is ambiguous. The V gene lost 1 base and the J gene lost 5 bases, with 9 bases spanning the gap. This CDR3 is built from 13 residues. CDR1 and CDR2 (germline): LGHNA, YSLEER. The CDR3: CASSQGVRNEQYF. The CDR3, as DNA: TGCGCCAGCAGCCAAGGGGTCAGGAACGAGCAGTACTTC.

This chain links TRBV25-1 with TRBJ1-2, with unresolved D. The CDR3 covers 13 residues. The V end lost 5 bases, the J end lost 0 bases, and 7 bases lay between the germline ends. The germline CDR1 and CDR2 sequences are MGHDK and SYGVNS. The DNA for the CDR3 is TGTGCCAGCAGTTGGGCCTCTAACTATGGCTACACCTTC. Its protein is CASSWASNYGYTF.

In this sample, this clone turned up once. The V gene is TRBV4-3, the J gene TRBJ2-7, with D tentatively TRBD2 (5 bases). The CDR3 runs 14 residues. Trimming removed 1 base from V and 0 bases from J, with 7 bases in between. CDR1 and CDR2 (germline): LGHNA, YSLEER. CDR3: CASSQGGSSYEQYF. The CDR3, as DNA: TGCGCCAGCAGCCAAGGTGGGAGCTCCTACGAGCAGTACTTC.

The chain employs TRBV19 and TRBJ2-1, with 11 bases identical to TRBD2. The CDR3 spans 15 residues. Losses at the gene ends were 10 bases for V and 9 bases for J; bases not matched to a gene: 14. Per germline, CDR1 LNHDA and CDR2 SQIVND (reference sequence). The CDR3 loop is CATKDVAGGPLEQFF. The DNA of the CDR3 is TGTGCCACCAAGGATGTAGCGGGGGGGCCCCTTGAGCAGTTCTTC.

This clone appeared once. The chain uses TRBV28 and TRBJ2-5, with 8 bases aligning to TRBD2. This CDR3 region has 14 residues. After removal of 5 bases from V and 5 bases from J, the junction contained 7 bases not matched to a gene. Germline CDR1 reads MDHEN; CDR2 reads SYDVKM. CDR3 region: CASSPTGGGETQYF. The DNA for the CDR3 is TGTGCCAGCAGTCCCACGGGAGGGGGGGAGACCCAGTACTTC.

CDR3 amino acids: CASSLQGTPQETQYF. As DNA, the CDR3 is TGCGCCAGCAGCTTGCAGGGGACCCCCCAAGAGACCCAGTACTTC. The chain employs TRBV5-1 and TRBJ2-5; tentatively, D is TRBD1 (6 bases). V shed 1 base and J shed 1 base, with 11 bases lying between them. The CDR3 consists of 15 residues. CDR1 is SGHRS and CDR2 is YFSETQ in the germline V gene.

CDR3 nucleotides: TGTGCCAGCCGCTCAGGGGAGGGCTACGAGCAGTACTTC. It specifies CASRSGEGYEQYF. This chain joins TRBV28 and TRBJ2-7, with TRBD2 as a possible D gene (7 bases). This CDR3 has 13 amino acids. Trimming took 8 bases from V and 3 from J, leaving 14 bases between them. Germline V gene lookup returns CDR1 MDHEN and CDR2 SYDVKM.

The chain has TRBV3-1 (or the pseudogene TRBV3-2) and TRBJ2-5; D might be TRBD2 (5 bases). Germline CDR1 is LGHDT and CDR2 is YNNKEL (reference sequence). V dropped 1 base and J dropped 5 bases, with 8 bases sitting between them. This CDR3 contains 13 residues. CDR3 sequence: CASSQVPGETQYF. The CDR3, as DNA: TGTGCCAGCAGCCAAGTTCCGGGGGAGACCCAGTACTTC.

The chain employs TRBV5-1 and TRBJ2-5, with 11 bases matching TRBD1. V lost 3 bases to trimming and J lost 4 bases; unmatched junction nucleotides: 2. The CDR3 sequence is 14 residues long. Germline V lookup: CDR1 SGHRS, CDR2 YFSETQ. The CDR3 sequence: CASSSGTGGETQYF. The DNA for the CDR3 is TGCGCCAGCAGCTCCGGGACAGGGGGAGAGACCCAGTACTTC.

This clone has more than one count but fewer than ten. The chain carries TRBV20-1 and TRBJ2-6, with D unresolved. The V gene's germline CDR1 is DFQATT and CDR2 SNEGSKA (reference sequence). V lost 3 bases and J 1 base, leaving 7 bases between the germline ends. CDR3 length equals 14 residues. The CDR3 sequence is CSASPGSGANVLTF. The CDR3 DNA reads TGCAGTGCTAGTCCCGGTTCTGGGGCCAACGTCCTGACTTTC.

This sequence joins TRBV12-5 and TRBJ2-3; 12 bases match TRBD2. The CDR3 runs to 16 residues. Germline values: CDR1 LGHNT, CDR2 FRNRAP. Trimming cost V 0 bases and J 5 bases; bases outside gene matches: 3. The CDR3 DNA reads TGTGCTAGTGGTTTGGTAGGACTAGCGGGAATAGATACGCAGTATTTT. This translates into CASGLVGLAGIDTQYF.

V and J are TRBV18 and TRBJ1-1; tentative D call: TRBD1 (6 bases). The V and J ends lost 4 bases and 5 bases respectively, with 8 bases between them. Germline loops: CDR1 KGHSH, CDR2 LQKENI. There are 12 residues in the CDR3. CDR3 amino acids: CASSQGDTEAFF. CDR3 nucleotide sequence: TGTGCCAGCTCACAGGGGGATACTGAAGCTTTCTTT.

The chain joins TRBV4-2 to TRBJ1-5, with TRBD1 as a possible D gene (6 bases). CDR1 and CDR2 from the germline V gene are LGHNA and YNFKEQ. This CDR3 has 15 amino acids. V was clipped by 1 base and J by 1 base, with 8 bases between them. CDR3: CASSQGTDSNQPQHF. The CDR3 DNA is TGTGCCAGCAGCCAAGGGACAGACAGCAATCAGCCCCAGCATTTT.

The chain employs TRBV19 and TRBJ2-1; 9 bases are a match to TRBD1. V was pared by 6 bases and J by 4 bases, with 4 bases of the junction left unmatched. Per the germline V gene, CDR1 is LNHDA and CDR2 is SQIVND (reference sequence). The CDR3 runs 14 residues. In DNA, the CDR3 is TGTGCCAGTAGGAGACAGGGGGTTTACAATGAGCAGTTCTTC. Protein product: CASRRQGVYNEQFF.

CDR3 bases: TGTGCCAGCAGCCGATCTACAGAGAACACCGGGGAGCTGTTTTTT. Protein product: CASSRSTENTGELFF. V is TRBV6-2 or TRBV6-3 and J is TRBJ2-2, with unresolved D. This CDR3 spans 15 amino acids. The germline CDR1 and CDR2 sequences are MNHEY and SVGEGT. V was pared by 6 bases and J by 1 base, with 12 bases between.

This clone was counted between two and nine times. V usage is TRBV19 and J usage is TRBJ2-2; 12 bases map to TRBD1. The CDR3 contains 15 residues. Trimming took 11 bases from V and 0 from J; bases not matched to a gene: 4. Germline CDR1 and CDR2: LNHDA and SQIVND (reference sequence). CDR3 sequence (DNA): TGTGCCGGAGGGACAGGGGGCTCGAACACCGGGGAGCTGTTTTTT. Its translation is CAGGTGGSNTGELFF. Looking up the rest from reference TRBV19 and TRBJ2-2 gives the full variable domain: DGGITQSPKYLFRKEGQNVTLSCEQNLNHDAMYWYRQDPGQGLRLIYYSQIVNDFQKGDIAEGYSVSREKKESFPLTVTSAQKNPTAFYLCAGGTGGSNTGELFFGEGSRLTVL.

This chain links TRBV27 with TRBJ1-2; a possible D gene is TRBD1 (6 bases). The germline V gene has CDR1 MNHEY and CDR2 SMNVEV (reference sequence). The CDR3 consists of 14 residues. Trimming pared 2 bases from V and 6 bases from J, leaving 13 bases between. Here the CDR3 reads CASSLKRTVDGYTF. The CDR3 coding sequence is TGTGCCAGCAGTTTAAAAAGGACAGTTGATGGCTACACCTTC.

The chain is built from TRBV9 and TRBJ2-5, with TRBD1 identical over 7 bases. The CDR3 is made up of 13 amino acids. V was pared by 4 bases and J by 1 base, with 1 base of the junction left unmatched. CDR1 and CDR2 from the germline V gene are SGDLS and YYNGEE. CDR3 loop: CASSRDSQETQYF. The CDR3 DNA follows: TGTGCCAGCAGCAGGGACAGCCAAGAGACCCAGTACTTC.